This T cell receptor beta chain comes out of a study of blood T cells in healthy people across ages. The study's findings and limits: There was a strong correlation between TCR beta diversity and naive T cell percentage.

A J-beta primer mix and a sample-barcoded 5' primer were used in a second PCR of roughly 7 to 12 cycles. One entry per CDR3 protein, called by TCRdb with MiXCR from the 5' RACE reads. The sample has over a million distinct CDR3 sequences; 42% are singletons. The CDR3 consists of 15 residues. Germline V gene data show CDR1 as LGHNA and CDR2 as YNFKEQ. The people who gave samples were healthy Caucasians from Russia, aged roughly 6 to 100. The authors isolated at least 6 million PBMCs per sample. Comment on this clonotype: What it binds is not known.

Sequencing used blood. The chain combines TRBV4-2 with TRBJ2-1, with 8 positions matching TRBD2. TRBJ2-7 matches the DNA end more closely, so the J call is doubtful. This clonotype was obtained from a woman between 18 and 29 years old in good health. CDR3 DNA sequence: TGTGCCAGCAGCCAAGTACTAGCGGCCTACAATGAGCAGTACTTC. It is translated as CASSQVLAAYNEQYF.